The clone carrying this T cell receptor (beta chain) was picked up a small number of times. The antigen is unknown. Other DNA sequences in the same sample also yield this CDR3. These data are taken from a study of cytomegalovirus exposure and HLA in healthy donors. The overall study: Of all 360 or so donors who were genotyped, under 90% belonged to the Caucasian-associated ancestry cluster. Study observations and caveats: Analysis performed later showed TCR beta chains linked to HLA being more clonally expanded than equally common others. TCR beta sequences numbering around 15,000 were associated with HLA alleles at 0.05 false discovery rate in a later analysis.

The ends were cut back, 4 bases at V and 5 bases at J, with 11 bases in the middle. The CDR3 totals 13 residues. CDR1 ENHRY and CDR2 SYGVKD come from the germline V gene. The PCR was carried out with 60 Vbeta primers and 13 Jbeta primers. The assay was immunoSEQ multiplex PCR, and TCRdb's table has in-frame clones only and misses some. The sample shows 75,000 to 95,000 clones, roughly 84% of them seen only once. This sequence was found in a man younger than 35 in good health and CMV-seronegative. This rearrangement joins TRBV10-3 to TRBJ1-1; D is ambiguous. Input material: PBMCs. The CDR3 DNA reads TGTGCCATCAGTGGTCAACCAGGAACTGAAGCTTTCTTT. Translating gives CAISGQPGTEAFF.